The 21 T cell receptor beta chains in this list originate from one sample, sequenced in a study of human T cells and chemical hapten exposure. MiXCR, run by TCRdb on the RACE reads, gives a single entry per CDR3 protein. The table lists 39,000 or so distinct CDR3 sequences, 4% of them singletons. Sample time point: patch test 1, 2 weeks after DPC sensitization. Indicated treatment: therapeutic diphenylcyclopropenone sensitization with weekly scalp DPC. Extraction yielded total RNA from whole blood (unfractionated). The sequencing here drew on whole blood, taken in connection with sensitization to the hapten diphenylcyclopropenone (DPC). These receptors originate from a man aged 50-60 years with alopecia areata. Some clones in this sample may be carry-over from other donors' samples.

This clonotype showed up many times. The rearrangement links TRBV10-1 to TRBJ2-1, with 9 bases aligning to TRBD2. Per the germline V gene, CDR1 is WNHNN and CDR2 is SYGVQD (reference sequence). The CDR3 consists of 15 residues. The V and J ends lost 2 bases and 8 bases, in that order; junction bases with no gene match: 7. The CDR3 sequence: CASSEGGTSPHEQFF. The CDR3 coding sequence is TGCGCCAGCAGTGAGGGGGGGACTAGCCCCCATGAGCAGTTCTTC.

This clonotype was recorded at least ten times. The CDR3 spells CARVPASGSYNEQFF. CDR3 nucleotides: TGTGCCAGGGTCCCCGCTAGCGGGTCCTACAATGAGCAGTTCTTC. V is TRBV6-1 and J is TRBJ2-1; TRBD2 matches at 8 bases. CDR1 MNHNS and CDR2 SASEGT come from the germline V gene. The ends lost 9 bases at V and 1 base at J; junction bases unmatched: 8. The CDR3 has 15 residues.

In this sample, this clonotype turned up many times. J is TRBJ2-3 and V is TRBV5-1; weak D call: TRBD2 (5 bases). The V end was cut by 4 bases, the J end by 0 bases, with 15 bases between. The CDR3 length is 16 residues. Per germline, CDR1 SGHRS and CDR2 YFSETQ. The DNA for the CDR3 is TGCGCCAGCAGCCAACGGCGCGGGCCTAGCACAGATACGCAGTATTTT. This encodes CASSQRRGPSTDTQYF.

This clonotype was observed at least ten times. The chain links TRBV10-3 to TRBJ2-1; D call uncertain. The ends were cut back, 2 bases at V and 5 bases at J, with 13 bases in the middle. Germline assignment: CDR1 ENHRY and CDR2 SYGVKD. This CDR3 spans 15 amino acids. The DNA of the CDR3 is TGTGCCATCAGTGAGAGAGATGCGATCAACAATGAGCAGTTCTTC. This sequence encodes CAISERDAINNEQFF.

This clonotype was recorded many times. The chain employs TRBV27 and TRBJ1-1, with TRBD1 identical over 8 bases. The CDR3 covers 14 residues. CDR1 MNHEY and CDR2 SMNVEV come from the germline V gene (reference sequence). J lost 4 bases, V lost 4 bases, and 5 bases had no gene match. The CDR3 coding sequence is TGTGCCAGCAGTTCGCGACAGGGGCCCACTGAAGCTTTCTTT. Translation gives CASSSRQGPTEAFF.

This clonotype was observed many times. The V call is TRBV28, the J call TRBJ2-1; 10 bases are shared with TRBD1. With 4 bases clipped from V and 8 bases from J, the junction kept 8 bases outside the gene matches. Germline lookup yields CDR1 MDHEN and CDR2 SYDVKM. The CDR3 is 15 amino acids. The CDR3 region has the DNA TGTGCCAGCAGTTCCACCGGGACAGGGGTCCATGAGCAGTTCTTC. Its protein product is CASSSTGTGVHEQFF.

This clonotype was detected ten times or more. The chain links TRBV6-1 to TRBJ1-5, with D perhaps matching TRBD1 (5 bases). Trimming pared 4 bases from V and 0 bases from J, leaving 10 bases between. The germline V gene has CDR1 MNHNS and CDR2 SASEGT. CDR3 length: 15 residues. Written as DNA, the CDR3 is TGTGCCAGCAGTGCAGGGATAAGTAGCAATCAGCCCCAGCATTTT. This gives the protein CASSAGISSNQPQHF.

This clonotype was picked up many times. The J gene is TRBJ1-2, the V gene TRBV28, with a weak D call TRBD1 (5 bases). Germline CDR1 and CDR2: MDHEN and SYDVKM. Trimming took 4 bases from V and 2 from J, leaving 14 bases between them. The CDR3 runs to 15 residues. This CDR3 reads CASSSPGYSNYGYTF. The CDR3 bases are TGTGCCAGCAGTTCTCCAGGGTATTCGAACTATGGCTACACCTTC.

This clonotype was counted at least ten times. Written as DNA, the CDR3 is TGCAGCGCTGCCCCAGGGGGCGATGAGACCCAGTACTTC. It encodes CSAAPGGDETQYF. The chain uses TRBV29-1 and TRBJ2-5; 8 bases map to TRBD1. Unmatched junction bases numbered 9, after V lost 7 bases and J lost 5 bases. Germline V gives CDR1 SQVTM, CDR2 ANQGSEA. The CDR3 has 13 residues.

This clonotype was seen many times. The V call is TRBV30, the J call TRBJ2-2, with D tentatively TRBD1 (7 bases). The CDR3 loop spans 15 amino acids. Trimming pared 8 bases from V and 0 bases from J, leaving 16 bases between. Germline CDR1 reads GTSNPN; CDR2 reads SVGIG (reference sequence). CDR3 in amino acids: CAMLAGQSNTGELFF. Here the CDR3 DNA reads TGTGCCATGTTGGCGGGACAGTCGAACACCGGGGAGCTGTTTTTT.

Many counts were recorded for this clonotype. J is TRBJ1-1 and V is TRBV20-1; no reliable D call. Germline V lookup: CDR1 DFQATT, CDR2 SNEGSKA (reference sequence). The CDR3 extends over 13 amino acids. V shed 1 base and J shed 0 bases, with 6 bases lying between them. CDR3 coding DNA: TGCAGTGCTAGAGGGACGTTGAACACTGAAGCTTTCTTT. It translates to CSARGTLNTEAFF.

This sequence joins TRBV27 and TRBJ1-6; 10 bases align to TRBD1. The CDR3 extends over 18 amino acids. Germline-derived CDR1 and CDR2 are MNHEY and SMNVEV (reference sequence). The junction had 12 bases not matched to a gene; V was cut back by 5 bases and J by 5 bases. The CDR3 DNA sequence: TGTGCCAGCAGTCTCCGACAGGGGGCATTGGCTAATAATTCACCCCTCCACTTT. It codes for CASSLRQGALANNSPLHF.

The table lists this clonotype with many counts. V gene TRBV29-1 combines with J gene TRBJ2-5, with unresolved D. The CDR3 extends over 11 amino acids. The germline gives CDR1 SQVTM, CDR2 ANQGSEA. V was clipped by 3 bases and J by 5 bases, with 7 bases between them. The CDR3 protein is CSVDLSETQYF. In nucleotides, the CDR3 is TGCAGCGTTGATTTATCGGAGACCCAGTACTTC.

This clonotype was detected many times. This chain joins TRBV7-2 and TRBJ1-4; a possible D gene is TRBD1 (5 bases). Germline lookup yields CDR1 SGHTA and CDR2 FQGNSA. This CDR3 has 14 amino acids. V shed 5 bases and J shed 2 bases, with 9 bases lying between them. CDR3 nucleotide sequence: TGTGCCAGCAGCCATGACAGCACTAATGAAAAACTGTTTTTT. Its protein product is CASSHDSTNEKLFF.

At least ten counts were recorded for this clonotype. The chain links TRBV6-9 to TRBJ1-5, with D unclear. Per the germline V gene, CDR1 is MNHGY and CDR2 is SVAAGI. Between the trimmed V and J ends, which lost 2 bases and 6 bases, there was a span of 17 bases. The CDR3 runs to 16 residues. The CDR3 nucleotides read TGTGCCAGCAGTTATGGAGGGTGGGTCCAACGTCAGCCCCAGCATTTT. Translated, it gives CASSYGGWVQRQPQHF.

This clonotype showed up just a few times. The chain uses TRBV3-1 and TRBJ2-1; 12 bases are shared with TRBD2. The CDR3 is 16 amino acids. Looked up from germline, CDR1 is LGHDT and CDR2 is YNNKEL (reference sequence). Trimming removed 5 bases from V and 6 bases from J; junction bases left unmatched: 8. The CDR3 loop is CASSGPGLAGLNEQFF. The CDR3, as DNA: TGTGCCAGCAGCGGGCCGGGACTAGCGGGTCTCAATGAGCAGTTCTTC.

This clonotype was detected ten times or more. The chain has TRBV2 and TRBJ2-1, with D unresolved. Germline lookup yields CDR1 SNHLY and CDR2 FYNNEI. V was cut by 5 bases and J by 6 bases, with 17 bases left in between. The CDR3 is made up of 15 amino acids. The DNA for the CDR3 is TGTGCCAGCAGTCAAGGACCCATATTGGCCAATGAGCAGTTCTTC. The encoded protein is CASSQGPILANEQFF.

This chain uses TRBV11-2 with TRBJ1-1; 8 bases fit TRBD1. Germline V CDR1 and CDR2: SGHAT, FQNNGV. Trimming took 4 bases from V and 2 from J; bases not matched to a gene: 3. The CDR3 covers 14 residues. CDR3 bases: TGTGCCAGCAGCTACGACAGGGGTAACACTGAAGCTTTCTTT. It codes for CASSYDRGNTEAFF.

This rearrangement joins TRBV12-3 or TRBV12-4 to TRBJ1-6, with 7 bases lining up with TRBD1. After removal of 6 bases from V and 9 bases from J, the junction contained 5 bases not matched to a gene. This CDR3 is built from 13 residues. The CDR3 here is CASRTPGGSPLHF. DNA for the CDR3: TGTGCCAGCAGAACCCCAGGGGGTTCACCCCTCCACTTT.

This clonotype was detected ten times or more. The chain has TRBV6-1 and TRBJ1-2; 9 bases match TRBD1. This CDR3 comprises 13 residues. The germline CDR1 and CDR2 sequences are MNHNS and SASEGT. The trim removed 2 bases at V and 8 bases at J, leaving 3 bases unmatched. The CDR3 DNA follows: TGTGCCAGCAGTGAAACAGGGGGCCAAGGCTACACCTTC. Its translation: CASSETGGQGYTF.

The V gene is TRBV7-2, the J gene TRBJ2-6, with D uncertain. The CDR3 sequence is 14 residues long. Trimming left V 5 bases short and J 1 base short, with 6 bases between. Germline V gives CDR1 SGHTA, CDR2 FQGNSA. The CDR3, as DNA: TGTGCCAGCAGCAGTCGATCTGGGGCCAACGTCCTGACTTTC. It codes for CASSSRSGANVLTF.